This TCR beta chain came from a study of blood T cells in healthy people across ages. Concerning this clonotype: Its target is not known.

Study-wide points: Both higher diversity and more naive CD4+ cells marked long-lived donors when set against aged donors.

Then a second PCR, running roughly 7 to 11 cycles, was carried out with a sample-barcoded 5' primer and a J-beta primer mix. Template switching added a 12-random-nucleotide identifier to every cDNA molecule. TCRdb reanalysed the 5' RACE reads using MiXCR and keeps one entry per CDR3 protein. The sample lists more than 900,000 distinct CDR3 sequences, about 29% occurring once. Germline V gives CDR1 SGHTA, CDR2 FQGNSA. The length of the CDR3 is 15 residues. Trimming took 0 bases from V and 0 from J, leaving 6 bases between them. The data also belong to a second study, concerning T cells of mothers and their children. That source adds: Per child, roughly 3 million TCR beta CDR3 reads were obtained, against over 9 million per mother. The search for persistent microchimeric T cell clones detected none.

The receptor comes from a woman in her thirties or forties in good health. Material: blood. This sequence joins TRBV7-2 and TRBJ1-5, with unresolved D. DNA of the CDR3: TGTGCCAGCAGCTTAGCACGAAATAGCAATCAGCCCCAGCATTTT. As protein: CASSLARNSNQPQHF.